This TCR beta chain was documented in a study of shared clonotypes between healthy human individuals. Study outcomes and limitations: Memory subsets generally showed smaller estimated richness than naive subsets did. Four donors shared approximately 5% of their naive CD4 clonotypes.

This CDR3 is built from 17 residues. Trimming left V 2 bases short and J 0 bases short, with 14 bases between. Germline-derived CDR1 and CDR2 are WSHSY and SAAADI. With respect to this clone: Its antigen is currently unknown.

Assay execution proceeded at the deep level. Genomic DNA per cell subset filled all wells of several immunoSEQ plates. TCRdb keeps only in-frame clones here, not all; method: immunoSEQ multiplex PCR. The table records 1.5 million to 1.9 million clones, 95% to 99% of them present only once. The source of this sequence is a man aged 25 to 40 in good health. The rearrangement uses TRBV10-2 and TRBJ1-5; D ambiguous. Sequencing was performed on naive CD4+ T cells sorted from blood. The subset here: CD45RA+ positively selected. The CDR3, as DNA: TGCGCCAGCAGTGAGAATCCGGCACTGAATAGCAATCAGCCCCAGCATTTT. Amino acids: CASSENPALNSNQPQHF.